Listed here is a single T cell receptor beta chain. Germline-derived CDR1 and CDR2 are MDHEN and SYDVKM. This CDR3 contains 15 residues. V was pared by 6 bases and J by 5 bases, with 10 bases of the junction left unmatched. Produced via immunoSEQ multiplex PCR; TCRdb's table is partial and in-frame only. The sample lists approximately 1.9 million clones; approximately 92% were seen once. The naive CD8 population came from CD45RO-negative cells selected for CCR7, without terminally differentiated effector memory CD45RA+ cells. The sample originates from a study of shared clonotypes between healthy human individuals.

The sequence was obtained from a man younger than 35 in good health. Some clones in this sample may be carry-over from other donors' samples. This chain links TRBV28 with TRBJ1-5, with TRBD1 matching over 7 bases. The sample taken for sequencing was naive CD8+ T cells from PBMCs. The CDR3 nucleotides read TGTGCCAGCAGGCCCGAACAGGGGTTGGATCAGCCCCAGCATTTT. This codes for CASRPEQGLDQPQHF. The full variable domain, with the rest looked up from reference TRBV28 and TRBJ1-5, is DVKVTQSSRYLVKRTGEKVFLECVQDMDHENMFWYRQDPGLGLRLIYFSYDVKMKEKGDIPEGYSVSREKKERFSLILESASTNQTSMYLCASRPEQGLDQPQHFGDGTRLSIL.